Listed here are 27 T cell receptor beta chains from one sample, sequenced in a study of CD4 T cells in relation to SARS-CoV-2 and coronaviruses (dated by TCRdb to about 2021). CD4+ T cells from unexposed donors were collected before the COVID-19 pandemic (2011-2018). The EasySep CD4+ T cell isolation kit was used to isolate CD4+ T cells once the cultures had run for roughly 10 days. What these receptors recognize is not known. Library method: the immunoSEQ multiplex PCR assay. This immuneACCESS table, as held by TCRdb, lists in-frame sequences with V and J called but not all clones. Of the missing ones, under half trace to an unresolved V gene in checked studies; the others have no known cause. The sample table records 20,000 to 25,000 clones; about 66% of these occur just once. Clones ranked in the top ten supply roughly 11% of the sample. The specimen was CD4+ T cells from PBMCs, cultured in vitro. These receptors all come from a human donor in good health.

The chain links TRBV12-5 to TRBJ2-2; D is uncertain. This CDR3 has 13 amino acids. CDR1 and CDR2 (germline): LGHNT, FRNRAP. The V end was cut by 2 bases, the J end by 3 bases, with 4 bases between. This CDR3 is CASGLPDTGELFF. CDR3 nucleotide sequence: TGTGCTAGTGGTTTGCCGGACACCGGGGAGCTGTTTTTT.

The chain employs TRBV7-9 and TRBJ2-3; maybe TRBD2 (5 bases). The CDR3 sequence is 14 residues long. V dropped 1 base and J dropped 7 bases, with 12 bases sitting between them. In germline, CDR1 is SEHNR, CDR2 FQNEAQ (reference sequence). CDR3 protein: CASSLVGLSYTQYF. As DNA, the CDR3 is TGTGCCAGCAGCTTAGTAGGACTGTCTTATACGCAGTATTTT.

This clone has only a few counts. The chain couples TRBV6-2 or TRBV6-3 to TRBJ1-5, with 7 nucleotides matching TRBD1. The CDR3 has 15 amino acids. Per the germline V gene, CDR1 is MNHEY and CDR2 is SVGEGT. V shed 6 bases and J 2 bases; nucleotides not matched to a gene: 7. CDR3 loop: CASSSQTGGNQPQHF. The CDR3 DNA is TGTGCCAGCAGCTCACAAACAGGGGGCAATCAGCCCCAGCATTTT.

The genes are TRBV7-2 and TRBJ2-4; 14 bases line up with TRBD2. The CDR3 is 16 amino acids. V lost 5 bases to trimming and J lost 14 bases; unmatched junction nucleotides: 14. From germline, CDR1 is SGHTA and CDR2 FQGNSA. In DNA form, the CDR3 reads TGTGCCAGCAGCCCCCGGACTAGCGGGGGGACACAAAGCAAGTACTTC. This sequence encodes CASSPRTSGGTQSKYF.

In this sample, this clone turned up a few times. The CDR3 DNA reads as TGCGCCAGCAGCTTGTCCCTGGGACAGGGTGATTCACCCCTCCACTTT. Residues: CASSLSLGQGDSPLHF. V is TRBV5-1 and J is TRBJ1-6; 9 nucleotides line up with TRBD1. The trim removed 1 base at V and 8 bases at J, leaving 7 bases unmatched. CDR3 length equals 16 residues. Germline CDR1 reads SGHRS; CDR2 reads YFSETQ.

This clone turned up a few times. This sequence joins TRBV19 and TRBJ1-2; unclear D gene. The CDR3 spans 13 residues. Trimming removed 3 bases from V and 4 bases from J, with 9 bases in between. Germline V lookup: CDR1 LNHDA, CDR2 SQIVND (reference sequence). The CDR3 region has the DNA TGTGCCAGTAGTATTGGCAGAACCTATGGCTACACCTTC. It yields the protein CASSIGRTYGYTF.

This sequence joins TRBV11-2 and TRBJ1-6; TRBD1 aligns across 7 bases. The CDR3 consists of 13 residues. Germline CDR1 reads SGHAT; CDR2 reads FQNNGV. J was trimmed by 7 bases and V by 5 bases; bases with no gene match: 2. CDR3 nucleotide sequence: TGTGCCAGCAGCCGGGACAGAAATTCACCCCTCCACTTT. Translating gives CASSRDRNSPLHF.

The V call is TRBV9, the J call TRBJ1-4, with unresolved D. CDR3 length: 15 residues. Trimming left V 4 bases short and J 0 bases short, with 10 bases between. Germline V gene lookup returns CDR1 SGDLS and CDR2 YYNGEE. The CDR3 DNA reads as TGTGCCAGCAGCCCGCGAGGGTCAACTAATGAAAAACTGTTTTTT. It encodes CASSPRGSTNEKLFF.

This rearrangement joins TRBV4-1 to TRBJ2-3; D is unresolved. V dropped 2 bases and J dropped 3 bases, with 18 bases sitting between them. The CDR3 covers 17 residues. Germline CDR1 is MGHRA and CDR2 is YSYEKL. The CDR3 nucleotides read TGCGCCAGCAGCCAAAATCTCCCTCCCTCTCGGACAGATACGCAGTATTTT. Translation: CASSQNLPPSRTDTQYF.

V gene TRBV11-3 combines with J gene TRBJ2-3, with 8 bases identical to TRBD1. The germline CDR1 and CDR2 sequences are SGHNT and YENEEA. The length of the CDR3 is 16 residues. V was pared by 5 bases and J by 0 bases, with 7 bases of the junction left unmatched. The CDR3 DNA is TGTGCCAGCAGCACAGGACAGGGACCTAGCACAGATACGCAGTATTTT. Amino acid sequence: CASSTGQGPSTDTQYF.

CDR3 region: CSVDYSRGGNGRLYGYTF. The CDR3 DNA reads as TGCAGCGTTGATTACTCACGGGGAGGGAACGGCAGACTGTATGGCTACACCTTC. The chain joins TRBV29-1 to TRBJ1-2; no firm D call. The V gene's germline CDR1 is SQVTM and CDR2 ANQGSEA. CDR3 length: 18 amino acids. The V and J ends lost 3 bases and 5 bases respectively, with 28 bases between them.

This clone was seen a handful of times. The chain has TRBV3-1 (or the pseudogene TRBV3-2) and TRBJ1-3, with D maybe TRBD1 (5 bases). V lost 1 base and J 4 bases, leaving 8 bases between the germline ends. Germline CDR1 LGHDT, CDR2 YNNKEL (reference sequence). This CDR3 comprises 14 residues. The CDR3 is CASSQVGVGNTIYF. The DNA of the CDR3 is TGTGCCAGCAGCCAAGTAGGGGTCGGAAACACCATATATTTT.

The chain uses TRBV19 and TRBJ2-7; no firm D call. CDR3 length: 13 residues. Germline CDR1 and CDR2: LNHDA and SQIVND (reference sequence). Trimming stripped 3 bases from V and 3 bases from J, with 9 bases between. The CDR3 region has the DNA TGTGCCAGTAGTATCAATCCTGGCTACGAGCAGTACTTC. Protein sequence: CASSINPGYEQYF. The full variable domain, its missing parts supplied by reference TRBV19 and TRBJ2-7, is DGGITQSPKYLFRKEGQNVTLSCEQNLNHDAMYWYRQDPGQGLRLIYYSQIVNDFQKGDIAEGYSVSREKKESFPLTVTSAQKNPTAFYLCASSINPGYEQYFGPGTRLTVT.

This clone was observed a single time. The gene calls are TRBV5-1 and TRBJ1-2, with 9 bases matching TRBD1. V was pared by 2 bases and J by 8 bases, with 10 bases of the junction left unmatched. CDR1 and CDR2 from the germline V gene are SGHRS and YFSETQ. The CDR3 length is 15 residues. In nucleotides, the CDR3 is TGCGCCAGCAGCTTACCGGGACAGGGAGGATTGGGCTACACCTTC. Translation: CASSLPGQGGLGYTF.

The gene calls are TRBV12-3 or TRBV12-4 and TRBJ2-1; D is unresolved. The CDR3 runs 13 residues. The V and J ends lost 1 base and 9 bases respectively, with 10 bases between them. The CDR3 DNA sequence: TGTGCCAGCAGTTTAGGCAGAGCTCTTGAGCAGTTCTTC. Translation: CASSLGRALEQFF.

The rearrangement uses TRBV7-2 and TRBJ1-2; D is ambiguous. The CDR3 sequence is 14 residues long. V shed 7 bases and J shed 7 bases, with 19 bases lying between them. The V gene's germline CDR1 is SGHTA and CDR2 FQGNSA. In DNA, the CDR3 is TGTGCCAGCATTAAAGAGGAGGGTTTGGGTGGCTACACCTTC. It is translated as CASIKEEGLGGYTF. Based on the CDR3 plus reference TRBV7-2 and TRBJ1-2, the full variable domain is GAGVSQSPSNKVTEKGKDVELRCDPISGHTALYWYRQSLGQGLEFLIYFQGNSAPDKSGLPSDRFSAERTGGSVSTLTIQRTQQEDSAVYLCASIKEEGLGGYTFGSGTRLTVV.

This sequence joins TRBV11-2 and TRBJ2-5; D is uncertain. There are 14 residues in the CDR3. Trimming removed 0 bases from V and 2 bases from J, with 7 bases in between. Germline loops: CDR1 SGHAT, CDR2 FQNNGV. CDR3 region: CASSLERLQETQYF. The CDR3 nucleotides read TGTGCCAGCAGCTTAGAAAGGTTACAAGAGACCCAGTACTTC.

The rearrangement links TRBV5-4 to TRBJ1-1; D is uncertain. Germline CDR1 and CDR2: SGHNT and YYREEE (reference sequence). The CDR3 totals 16 residues. V gave up 1 base and J gave up 1 base, with 14 bases separating them. The CDR3 nucleotides are TGTGCCAGCAGCTTGCGTTCAGACGGGAGGAACACTGAAGCTTTCTTT. Amino acid sequence: CASSLRSDGRNTEAFF.

The chain joins TRBV5-1 to TRBJ2-3; tentatively, D is TRBD2 (6 bases). V shed 0 bases and J shed 2 bases, with 10 bases lying between them. Germline CDR1 reads SGHRS; CDR2 reads YFSETQ. There are 15 residues in the CDR3. DNA for the CDR3: TGCGCCAGCAGCTTGGGAGGCGGGACCACAGATACGCAGTATTTT. It translates to CASSLGGGTTDTQYF.

The V gene is TRBV3-1 (or the pseudogene TRBV3-2), the J gene TRBJ2-1; weak D call: TRBD2 (5 bases). V was cut by 5 bases and J by 3 bases, with 14 bases left in between. Per the germline V gene, CDR1 is LGHDT and CDR2 is YNNKEL (reference sequence). This CDR3 has 15 amino acids. CDR3 protein: CASSSTGGDYNEQFF. CDR3 bases: TGTGCCAGCAGCTCGACCGGAGGTGACTACAATGAGCAGTTCTTC.

The J gene is TRBJ2-4, the V gene TRBV3-1 (or the pseudogene TRBV3-2); 9 bases line up with TRBD2. The CDR3 covers 17 residues. The ends lost 0 bases at V and 0 bases at J; junction bases unmatched: 3. Germline CDR1 reads LGHDT; CDR2 reads YNNKEL (reference sequence). CDR3 sequence: CASSQEGLALAKNIQYF. The CDR3 DNA is TGTGCCAGCAGCCAAGAGGGACTAGCCCTAGCCAAAAACATTCAGTACTTC.

The V gene is TRBV6-2 or TRBV6-3, the J gene TRBJ2-2, with D unclear. Trimming stripped 2 bases from V and 2 bases from J, with 12 bases between. This CDR3 has 16 residues. CDR1 is MNHEY and CDR2 is SVGEGT in the germline V gene. The chain's CDR3 is CASSYGYLYNTGELFF. The CDR3, as DNA: TGTGCCAGCAGTTACGGATATCTCTACAACACCGGGGAGCTGTTTTTT.

The V call is TRBV10-3, the J call TRBJ2-5; 7 bases agree with TRBD1. Losses at the gene ends were 7 bases for V and 4 bases for J; bases not matched to a gene: 9. The germline gives CDR1 ENHRY, CDR2 SYGVKD. The CDR3 sequence is 14 residues long. Written as DNA, the CDR3 is TGTGCCATCACTGCTTCCGGGACAGTAGAGACCCAGTACTTC. Amino acid sequence: CAITASGTVETQYF.

The chain is built from TRBV30 and TRBJ2-3; TRBD1 might be the D (6 bases). Germline CDR1 reads GTSNPN; CDR2 reads SVGIG (reference sequence). CDR3 length: 12 amino acids. V lost 2 bases and J 6 bases, leaving 9 bases between the germline ends. CDR3 nucleotide sequence: TGTGCCTGGAGTACAACAGGGGATACGCAGTATTTT. Translation: CAWSTTGDTQYF. The full variable domain, its missing parts supplied by reference TRBV30 and TRBJ2-3, is SQTIHQWPATLVQPVGSPLSLECTVEGTSNPNLYWYRQAAGRGLQLLFYSVGIGQISSEVPQNLSASRPQDRQFILSSKKLLLSDSGFYLCAWSTTGDTQYFGPGTRLTVL.

The V call is TRBV10-3, the J call TRBJ2-1; maybe TRBD2 (6 bases). The germline gives CDR1 ENHRY, CDR2 SYGVKD. This CDR3 is 12 amino acids long. Trimming left V 6 bases short and J 10 bases short, with 13 bases between. DNA for the CDR3: TGTGCCATCAGCACACTAGCAGAGGAGCAGTTCTTC. Translation: CAISTLAEEQFF.

V and J are TRBV10-3 and TRBJ2-1; no clear D. The CDR3 extends over 11 amino acids. Germline loops: CDR1 ENHRY, CDR2 SYGVKD. Trimming pared 11 bases from V and 9 bases from J, leaving 14 bases between. The CDR3: CASEAASEQFF. Written as DNA, the CDR3 is TGTGCCTCTGAGGCGGCGAGTGAGCAGTTCTTC.

The chain links TRBV3-1 (or the pseudogene TRBV3-2) to TRBJ2-3, with 9 bases lining up with TRBD1. V lost 4 bases and J lost 2; bases outside the gene matches: 16. Germline V CDR1 and CDR2: LGHDT, YNNKEL (reference sequence). CDR3 length: 19 amino acids. CDR3 sequence (DNA): TGTGCCAGCAGCCGCCCGGGACAGGGACTTCCGATTCTCACAGATACGCAGTATTTT. It yields the protein CASSRPGQGLPILTDTQYF.